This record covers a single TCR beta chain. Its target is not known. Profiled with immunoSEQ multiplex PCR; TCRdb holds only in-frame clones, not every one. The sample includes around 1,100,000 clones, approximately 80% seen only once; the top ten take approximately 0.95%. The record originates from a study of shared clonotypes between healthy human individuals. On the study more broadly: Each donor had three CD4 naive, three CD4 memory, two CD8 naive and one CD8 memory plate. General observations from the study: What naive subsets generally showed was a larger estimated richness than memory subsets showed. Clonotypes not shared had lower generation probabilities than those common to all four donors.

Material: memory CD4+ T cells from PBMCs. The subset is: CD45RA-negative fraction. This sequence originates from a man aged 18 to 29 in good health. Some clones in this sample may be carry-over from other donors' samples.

As DNA, the CDR3 is TGTGCCAGCAGCCAACGAACAGGGTCAGGAAACACCATATATTTT. Amino acid sequence: CASSQRTGSGNTIYF. The J gene is TRBJ1-3, the V gene TRBV7-2; weak D call: TRBD1 (6 bases). CDR1 SGHTA and CDR2 FQGNSA come from the germline V gene. The CDR3 is made up of 15 amino acids. V lost 5 bases to trimming and J lost 4 bases, with 15 bases between them.